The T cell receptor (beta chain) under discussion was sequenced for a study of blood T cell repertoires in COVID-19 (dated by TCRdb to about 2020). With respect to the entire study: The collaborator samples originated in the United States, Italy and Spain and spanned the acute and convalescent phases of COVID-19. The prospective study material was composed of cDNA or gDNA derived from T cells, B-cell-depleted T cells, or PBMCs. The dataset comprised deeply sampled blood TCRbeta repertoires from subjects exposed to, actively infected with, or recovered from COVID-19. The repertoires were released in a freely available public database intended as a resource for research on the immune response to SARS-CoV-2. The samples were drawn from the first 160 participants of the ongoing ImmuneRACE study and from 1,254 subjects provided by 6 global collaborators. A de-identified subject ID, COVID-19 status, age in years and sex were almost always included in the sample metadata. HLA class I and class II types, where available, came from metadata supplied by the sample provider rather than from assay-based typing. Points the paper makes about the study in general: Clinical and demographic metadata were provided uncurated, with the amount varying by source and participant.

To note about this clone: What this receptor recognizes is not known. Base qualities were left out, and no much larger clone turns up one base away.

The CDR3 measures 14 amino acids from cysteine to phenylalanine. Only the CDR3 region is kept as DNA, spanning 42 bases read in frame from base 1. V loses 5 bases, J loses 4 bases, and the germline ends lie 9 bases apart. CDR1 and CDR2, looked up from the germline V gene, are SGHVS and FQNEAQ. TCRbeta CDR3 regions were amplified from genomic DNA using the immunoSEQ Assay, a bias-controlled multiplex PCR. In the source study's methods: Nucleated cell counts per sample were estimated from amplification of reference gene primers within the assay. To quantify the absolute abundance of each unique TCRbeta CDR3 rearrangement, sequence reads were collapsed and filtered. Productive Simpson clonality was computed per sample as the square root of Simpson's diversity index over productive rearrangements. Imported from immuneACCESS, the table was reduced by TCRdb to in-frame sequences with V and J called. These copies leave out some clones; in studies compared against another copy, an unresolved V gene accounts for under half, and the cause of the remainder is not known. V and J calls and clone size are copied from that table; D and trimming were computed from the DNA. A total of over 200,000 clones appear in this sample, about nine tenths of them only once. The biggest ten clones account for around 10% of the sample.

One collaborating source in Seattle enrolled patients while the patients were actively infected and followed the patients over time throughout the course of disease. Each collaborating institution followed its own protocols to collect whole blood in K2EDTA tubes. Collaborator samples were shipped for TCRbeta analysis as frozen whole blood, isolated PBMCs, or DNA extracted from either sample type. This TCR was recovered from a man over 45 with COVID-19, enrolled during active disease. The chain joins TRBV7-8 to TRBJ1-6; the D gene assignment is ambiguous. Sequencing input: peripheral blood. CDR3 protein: CASSNQEYNSPLHF. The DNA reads TGTGCCAGCAGCAACCAGGAATATAATTCACCCCTCCACTTT.